These 16 T cell receptor beta chains came from one sample sequenced in a study of blood T cell repertoires in COVID-19. Repertoires were generated with immunoSEQ multiplex PCR, while TCRdb's copy carries only in-frame clones and drops some. The profile covers under 100,000 clones, with roughly four fifths appearing a single time and 8% to 13% taken by the ten largest. Source material: peripheral blood. Receptor source: a man aged 55 to 70 with acute or convalescent COVID-19.

This chain connects TRBV28 to TRBJ1-2; D remains ambiguous. Germline V gives CDR1 MDHEN, CDR2 SYDVKM. The CDR3 runs to 14 residues. V dropped 2 bases and J dropped 4 bases, with 11 bases sitting between them. The CDR3 DNA reads as TGTGCCAGCAGTTTAGTAAACGGAGCCTATGGCTACACCTTC. Its protein is CASSLVNGAYGYTF.

The chain has TRBV24-1 and TRBJ2-1; possibly TRBD1 for D (7 bases). The CDR3 has 14 residues. V was cut by 1 base and J by 9 bases, with 12 bases left in between. In germline, CDR1 is KGHDR, CDR2 SFDVKD. In DNA form, the CDR3 reads TGTGCCACCAGTGATTTTTCAGGGGGGAGTGAGCAGTTCTTC. This encodes CATSDFSGGSEQFF.

Written as DNA, the CDR3 is TGTGCCAGCCTCAGGGGGCAAGAGAATGGCTACACCTTC. Encoded protein: CASLRGQENGYTF. This chain joins TRBV6-6 and TRBJ1-2; TRBD1 aligns across 8 bases. There are 13 residues in the CDR3. With 8 bases clipped from V and 6 bases from J, the junction kept 8 bases outside the gene matches. Germline V CDR1 and CDR2: MNHNY, SVGAGI (reference sequence).

The rearrangement joins TRBV11-3 to TRBJ2-5; weak D call: TRBD1 (6 bases). The CDR3 is made up of 15 amino acids. V lost 2 bases and J 5 bases, leaving 15 bases between the germline ends. CDR1 is SGHNT and CDR2 is YENEEA in the germline V gene. The chain's CDR3 is CASSLMGAKSETQYF. DNA of the CDR3: TGTGCCAGCAGCTTAATGGGGGCAAAATCTGAGACCCAGTACTTC.

CDR3 nucleotide sequence: TGTGCCATCGCATCTTCAAAAAAGGGGGCGCATGACTATGGCTACACCTTC. It yields the protein CAIASSKKGAHDYGYTF. This rearrangement joins TRBV10-3 to TRBJ1-2; the match to TRBD1 covers 7 bases. Germline-derived CDR1 and CDR2 are ENHRY and SYGVKD. After removal of 8 bases from V and 3 bases from J, the junction contained 18 bases not matched to a gene. This CDR3 is built from 17 residues.

The chain is built from TRBV7-9 and TRBJ2-7; D possibly corresponds to TRBD1 (5 bases). The V gene lost 5 bases and the J gene lost 4 bases, with 15 bases spanning the gap. Germline CDR1 is SEHNR and CDR2 is FQNEAQ (reference sequence). This CDR3 is 14 amino acids long. The CDR3, as DNA: TGTGCCAGCAGCCCCTTTCAGGGTAATTACGAGCAGTACTTC. Its protein is CASSPFQGNYEQYF.

A single count supports this clone. V usage is TRBV5-8 and J usage is TRBJ1-4; D ambiguous. This CDR3 has 19 residues. The ends were cut back, 0 bases at V and 0 bases at J, with 18 bases in the middle. In germline, CDR1 is SGHTS, CDR2 YDEGEE. In nucleotides, the CDR3 is TGTGCCAGCAGCTTGGACTTCTGGACTACGCGGACAACTAATGAAAAACTGTTTTTT. Translating gives CASSLDFWTTRTTNEKLFF.

This chain uses TRBV5-1 with TRBJ2-4, with TRBD2 identical over 7 bases. CDR1 and CDR2 (germline): SGHRS, YFSETQ. The CDR3 runs to 15 residues. Trimming cost V 4 bases and J 9 bases; bases outside gene matches: 13. DNA of the CDR3: TGCGCCAGCAGCGCTGTAGCGGGCCCTTCCGCCATTCAGTACTTC. As protein: CASSAVAGPSAIQYF.

The chain joins TRBV27 to TRBJ1-1, with D hard to call. Germline V gene data show CDR1 as MNHEY and CDR2 as SMNVEV (reference sequence). CDR3 length equals 13 residues. The V gene lost 2 bases and the J gene lost 5 bases, with 9 bases spanning the gap. The CDR3 bases are TGTGCCAGCAGTTTAGGGGAGAAGACTGAAGCTTTCTTT. Translation gives CASSLGEKTEAFF.

In its sample, this clone was seen a few times. V usage is TRBV7-2 and J usage is TRBJ2-2; D uncertain. There are 12 residues in the CDR3. Germline CDR1 and CDR2: SGHTA and FQGNSA. V gave up 5 bases and J gave up 3 bases, with 4 bases separating them. CDR3 nucleotide sequence: TGTGCCAGCAGCCCCTACACCGGGGAGCTGTTTTTT. Translating it yields CASSPYTGELFF. Combining the CDR3 with reference TRBV7-2 and TRBJ2-2 gives the whole variable domain GAGVSQSPSNKVTEKGKDVELRCDPISGHTALYWYRQSLGQGLEFLIYFQGNSAPDKSGLPSDRFSAERTGGSVSTLTIQRTQQEDSAVYLCASSPYTGELFFGEGSRLTVL.

The chain links TRBV2 to TRBJ2-7; 8 nucleotides agree with TRBD1. CDR3 length equals 16 residues. The V gene end was trimmed by 4 bases and the J gene end by 3 bases; junction bases not matched to a gene: 11. Germline loops: CDR1 SNHLY, CDR2 FYNNEI. The CDR3: CASSGTGTGGYYEQYF. The CDR3 nucleotides are TGTGCCAGCAGTGGAACCGGGACAGGCGGTTACTACGAGCAGTACTTC.

The chain joins TRBV24-1 to TRBJ1-5; D remains unclear. Trimming pared 5 bases from V and 0 bases from J, leaving 25 bases between. The CDR3 extends over 20 amino acids. Germline V gene data show CDR1 as KGHDR and CDR2 as SFDVKD. The CDR3 DNA is TGTGCCACCAGTGGGCCCCTGGGCCCCCCGAAAGTTTATAGCAATCAGCCCCAGCATTTT. Encoded protein: CATSGPLGPPKVYSNQPQHF.

This clone showed up just a few times. This rearrangement joins TRBV12-3 or TRBV12-4 to TRBJ1-2, with 7 bases that match TRBD1. V lost 3 bases, J lost 6 bases, and 4 bases stayed unmatched. The CDR3 is 13 amino acids. The chain's CDR3 is CASSFQGVNGYTF. The CDR3 DNA reads TGTGCCAGCAGTTTCCAGGGGGTAAATGGCTACACCTTC.

The CDR3 loop reads CATGGFQETQYF. The DNA of the CDR3 is TGTGCCACCGGGGGGTTTCAAGAGACCCAGTACTTC. The gene calls are TRBV7-2 and TRBJ2-5; 7 bases fit TRBD2. The V segment lost 10 bases and the J segment 2 bases; nucleotides outside the gene matches: 4. The CDR3 is 12 residues long. Germline V CDR1 and CDR2: SGHTA, FQGNSA.

The rearrangement links TRBV7-2 to TRBJ2-2, with D possibly being TRBD1 (6 bases). V lost 2 bases and J 2 bases, leaving 9 bases between the germline ends. Germline V CDR1 and CDR2: SGHTA, FQGNSA. CDR3 size: 15 residues. Here the CDR3 DNA reads TGTGCCAGCAGCTTATGGACAGAAAACACCGGGGAGCTGTTTTTT. It encodes CASSLWTENTGELFF.

The chain links TRBV5-1 to TRBJ2-1; 9 bases fit TRBD2. Germline V gene data show CDR1 as SGHRS and CDR2 as YFSETQ. This CDR3 contains 15 residues. V shed 0 bases and J 4 bases; nucleotides not matched to a gene: 2. The CDR3 DNA follows: TGCGCCAGCAGCTTGGAGACTAGCGGTTACAATGAGCAGTTCTTC. Translating gives CASSLETSGYNEQFF. Filled out from reference TRBV5-1 and TRBJ2-1, the complete variable domain reads KAGVTQTPRYLIKTRGQQVTLSCSPISGHRSVSWYQQTPGQGLQFLFEYFSETQRNKGNFPGRFSGRQFSNSRSEMNVSTLELGDSALYLCASSLETSGYNEQFFGPGTRLTVL.